The next 29 T cell receptor beta chains were all read from a single sample in a study of T cell changes during pregnancy in multiple sclerosis. Profiling relied on immunoSEQ multiplex PCR, and the TCRdb table lists in-frame clones only, not all of them. Among tens of thousands of clones listed, roughly 93% were seen once. The source was peripheral blood, collected in the second trimester of pregnancy. The source of these receptors is a female donor with multiple sclerosis, enrolled in a pregnancy study.

The rearrangement uses TRBV27 and TRBJ2-1, with 13 bases lining up with TRBD2. Germline V lookup: CDR1 MNHEY, CDR2 SMNVEV (reference sequence). The V gene end was trimmed by 6 bases and the J gene end by 0 bases; junction bases not matched to a gene: 11. This CDR3 is 19 amino acids long. The CDR3 loop reads CASRTLGLAGLGSYNEQFF. The CDR3 DNA reads as TGTGCCAGCAGGACACTGGGACTAGCGGGGCTGGGCTCCTACAATGAGCAGTTCTTC.

The CDR3 DNA is TGTGCCAGTAGTATAGATCCAGGGACAGGGTTAGCCAAAAACATTCAGTACTTC. Its translation: CASSIDPGTGLAKNIQYF. This chain connects TRBV19 to TRBJ2-4; TRBD1 aligns across 9 bases. J was trimmed by 0 bases and V by 0 bases; bases with no gene match: 6. From germline, CDR1 is LNHDA and CDR2 SQIVND (reference sequence). This CDR3 has 18 amino acids.

The chain combines TRBV6-4 with TRBJ2-7, with 8 bases fitting TRBD2. Trimming cost V 10 bases and J 3 bases; bases outside gene matches: 11. The length of the CDR3 is 14 residues. The V gene's germline CDR1 is MRHNA and CDR2 SNTAGT. The CDR3, as DNA: TGTGCCACCTTAGCGGGACGGGACGACTACGAGCAGTACTTC. It is translated as CATLAGRDDYEQYF.

This chain links TRBV11-2 with TRBJ2-3; no clear D. The germline gives CDR1 SGHAT, CDR2 FQNNGV. The CDR3 contains 13 residues. Deletions cut 2 bases from V and 6 bases from J, with 9 bases between. The DNA of the CDR3 is TGTGCCAGCAGCTTACCTGAGCATGATACGCAGTATTTT. It codes for CASSLPEHDTQYF. The full variable domain, rest sourced from reference TRBV11-2 and TRBJ2-3, is EAGVAQSPRYKIIEKRQSVAFWCNPISGHATLYWYQQILGQGPKLLIQFQNNGVVDDSQLPKDRFSAERLKGVDSTLKIQPAKLEDSAVYLCASSLPEHDTQYFGPGTRLTVL.

CDR3 protein: CASSYGQGGFEQYF. Here the CDR3 DNA reads TGTGCCAGCAGTTACGGCCAGGGAGGGTTTGAGCAGTACTTC. The genes are TRBV6-5 and TRBJ2-7; 7 nucleotides line up with TRBD2. The V gene's germline CDR1 is MNHEY and CDR2 SVGAGI. V shed 2 bases, J shed 7 bases, and the junction held 8 bases outside the gene matches. The CDR3 has 14 residues.

The chain links TRBV6-1 to TRBJ1-4; possibly TRBD1 for D (6 bases). CDR1 and CDR2 from the germline V gene are MNHNS and SASEGT. The ends were cut back, 10 bases at V and 9 bases at J, with 12 bases in the middle. The CDR3 contains 11 residues. Here the CDR3 reads CATQTGKKLFF. The CDR3 coding sequence is TGTGCCACCCAGACAGGCAAAAAACTGTTTTTT.

The CDR3 region is CASSFFPTLGRYTQYF. The CDR3 nucleotides read TGTGCCAGCAGTTTCTTTCCCACGCTCGGTCGATATACGCAGTATTTT. V gene TRBV27 combines with J gene TRBJ2-3; no clear D. V lost 3 bases and J 7 bases, leaving 20 bases between the germline ends. Germline CDR1 is MNHEY and CDR2 is SMNVEV (reference sequence). The CDR3 extends over 16 amino acids.

The rearrangement links TRBV10-3 to TRBJ1-3; D unresolved. Germline lookup yields CDR1 ENHRY and CDR2 SYGVKD. Trimming removed 9 bases at V and 2 bases at J, with 14 bases between. The CDR3 loop spans 14 amino acids. The CDR3 here is CAITAGGPGNTIYF. DNA of the CDR3: TGTGCCATAACTGCAGGAGGGCCTGGAAACACCATATATTTT.

The chain joins TRBV4-1 to TRBJ2-1; D is ambiguous. The germline V and J ends were trimmed by 11 bases and 1 base, with 6 bases remaining between them. Germline CDR1 and CDR2: MGHRA and YSYEKL. The CDR3 runs 11 residues. DNA of the CDR3: TGCGCCGCACAATCCTACAATGAGCAGTTCTTC. Translated, it gives CAAQSYNEQFF.

The V and J genes are TRBV29-1 and TRBJ2-1; 10 bases match TRBD2. Germline assignment: CDR1 SQVTM and CDR2 ANQGSEA. The CDR3 sequence is 14 residues long. Trimming removed 5 bases from V and 4 bases from J; junction bases left unmatched: 5. CDR3 loop: CSVHTSGVYNEQFF. The CDR3 nucleotides are TGCAGCGTTCATACTAGCGGGGTATACAATGAGCAGTTCTTC.

The chain recombines TRBV2 with TRBJ1-5; the match to TRBD1 covers 7 bases. The germline CDR1 and CDR2 sequences are SNHLY and FYNNEI. J lost 5 bases, V lost 3 bases, and 4 bases had no gene match. CDR3 size: 14 residues. CDR3 region: CASSDRDRYQPQHF. DNA for the CDR3: TGTGCCAGCAGTGACCGGGACAGATATCAGCCCCAGCATTTT.

This chain uses TRBV2 with TRBJ1-5; tentatively, D is TRBD1 (6 bases). The CDR3 consists of 15 residues. V was clipped by 3 bases and J by 7 bases, with 16 bases between them. The germline V gene encodes CDR1 SNHLY and CDR2 FYNNEI. The CDR3 here is CASSEGQGSGQPQHF. The CDR3 coding sequence is TGTGCCAGCAGTGAGGGGCAGGGGTCGGGGCAGCCCCAGCATTTT.

This clone was detected only once. The rearrangement links TRBV29-1 to TRBJ2-3; D call uncertain. This CDR3 is 13 amino acids long. Deletions cut 4 bases from V and 3 bases from J, with 11 bases between. Germline-derived CDR1 and CDR2 are SQVTM and ANQGSEA. This CDR3 reads CSVVGRMTDTQYF. CDR3 sequence (DNA): TGCAGCGTTGTAGGCAGGATGACAGATACGCAGTATTTT.

This clone was seen ten or more times. CDR3 nucleotides: TGTGCCTGGAGTGGGGGGCCTGAAGCTTTCTTT. Amino acid sequence: CAWSGGPEAFF. This chain joins TRBV30 and TRBJ1-1; tentative D call: TRBD1 (6 bases). CDR3 length: 11 residues. Trimming took 1 base from V and 6 from J, leaving 6 bases between them. The V gene's germline CDR1 is GTSNPN and CDR2 SVGIG (reference sequence).

The V gene is TRBV9, the J gene TRBJ2-3, with D unresolved. Germline V CDR1 and CDR2: SGDLS, YYNGEE. This CDR3 is 14 amino acids long. V lost 4 bases and J lost 5, with 14 bases in between. The CDR3 bases are TGTGCCAGCAGCCAGCCCGGCAGGATAGATACGCAGTATTTT. Translation gives CASSQPGRIDTQYF.

This chain uses TRBV27 with TRBJ1-2; unclear D gene. CDR3 length: 14 residues. The germline CDR1 and CDR2 sequences are MNHEY and SMNVEV (reference sequence). V lost 2 bases and J 4 bases, leaving 11 bases between the germline ends. The CDR3 is CASSLTSGVYGYTF. For the CDR3, the DNA is TGTGCCAGCAGTTTAACATCCGGAGTCTATGGCTACACCTTC.

The chain recombines TRBV19 with TRBJ1-4; D might be TRBD1 (6 bases). CDR1 and CDR2 (germline): LNHDA, SQIVND (reference sequence). Trimming took off 5 bases at V and 8 bases at J, with 15 bases between the two ends. The CDR3 length is 14 residues. The CDR3 protein is CASSQRGSLEKLFF. DNA of the CDR3: TGTGCCAGTAGTCAGAGGGGGTCATTGGAAAAACTGTTTTTT.

Written as DNA, the CDR3 is TGTGCCATCAGTGAGTCTGGAGTTGTCTATGGCTACACCTTC. Translated, it gives CAISESGVVYGYTF. V usage is TRBV10-3 and J usage is TRBJ1-2; D gene uncertain. Germline V CDR1 and CDR2: ENHRY, SYGVKD. Trimming shortened V by 0 bases and J by 4 bases, and 9 bases separated the two germline ends. CDR3 length: 14 residues.

This chain links TRBV29-1 with TRBJ2-1, with D perhaps matching TRBD2 (5 bases). Germline assignment: CDR1 SQVTM and CDR2 ANQGSEA. V was trimmed by 5 bases and J by 0 bases, leaving 8 bases between them. The CDR3 sequence is 13 residues long. The CDR3 nucleotides are TGCAGCGTTCTAGAGGGCTCCTACAATGAGCAGTTCTTC. Translation gives CSVLEGSYNEQFF.

V usage is TRBV7-9 and J usage is TRBJ2-4; possibly TRBD2 for D (5 bases). V was clipped by 5 bases and J by 0 bases, with 8 bases between them. Germline V gives CDR1 SEHNR, CDR2 FQNEAQ (reference sequence). The CDR3 is 14 amino acids. The CDR3, as DNA: TGTGCCAGCAGCCCTGGACTAGCCAAAAACATTCAGTACTTC. Translating it yields CASSPGLAKNIQYF.

CDR3 sequence reads: CASSYSSVSTDTQYF. DNA for the CDR3: TGTGCCAGCAGTTACTCGTCGGTAAGCACAGATACGCAGTATTTT. V and J are TRBV6-6 and TRBJ2-3; no definite D call. The CDR3 covers 15 residues. Germline V gene lookup returns CDR1 MNHNY and CDR2 SVGAGI (reference sequence). Trimming cost V 0 bases and J 0 bases, with 7 bases left between them.

V usage is TRBV9 and J usage is TRBJ2-2, with D possibly matching TRBD2 (5 bases). The CDR3 length is 16 residues. The V gene's germline CDR1 is SGDLS and CDR2 YYNGEE. V was trimmed by 0 bases and J by 4 bases, leaving 13 bases between them. The CDR3 region has the DNA TGTGCCAGCAGCGTAGGGTCTAGCTTTGGCACCGGGGAGCTGTTTTTT. Translation: CASSVGSSFGTGELFF.

The V and J genes are TRBV16 and TRBJ2-7; 8 bases match TRBD1. Germline V gene data show CDR1 as KGHSY and CDR2 as FQNENV. Trimming took 6 bases from V and 3 from J; bases not matched to a gene: 4. The CDR3 runs to 13 residues. The CDR3: CASRGTGGYEQYF. The CDR3 region has the DNA TGTGCCAGCAGGGGTACAGGGGGCTACGAGCAGTACTTC.

V usage is TRBV19 and J usage is TRBJ1-2; no clear D. Germline CDR1 and CDR2: LNHDA and SQIVND (reference sequence). The germline V and J ends were trimmed by 7 bases and 7 bases, with 22 bases remaining between them. The CDR3 loop spans 15 amino acids. The CDR3 nucleotides are TGTGCCAGTACCGTAAACGCGTTGTATAGTGGTGGCTACACCTTC. It yields the protein CASTVNALYSGGYTF.

This clone was detected only once. The chain uses TRBV5-1 and TRBJ2-1, with 8 nucleotides matching TRBD2. After removal of 3 bases from V and 2 bases from J, the junction contained 7 bases not matched to a gene. Germline CDR1 and CDR2: SGHRS and YFSETQ. This CDR3 comprises 16 residues. CDR3 amino acids: CASSWTGGYPYNEQFF. The CDR3, as DNA: TGCGCCAGCAGCTGGACGGGGGGGTACCCCTACAATGAGCAGTTCTTC.

The V and J genes are TRBV10-3 and TRBJ2-3; 10 bases fit TRBD1. CDR3 length: 14 residues. Germline CDR1 and CDR2: ENHRY and SYGVKD. Trimming removed 6 bases from V and 3 bases from J; junction bases left unmatched: 3. The CDR3 DNA reads TGTGCCATCAGACCGGGACAGGGGACAGATACGCAGTATTTT. Protein sequence: CAIRPGQGTDTQYF.

The J gene is TRBJ2-7, the V gene TRBV5-5; unclear D gene. Germline CDR1 and CDR2: SGHKS and YYEKEE (reference sequence). V was shortened by 4 bases and J by 3 bases, with 14 bases between the two germline ends. This CDR3 is 14 amino acids long. The CDR3 DNA sequence: TGTGCCAGCAGCCATACTCGCGAAGACTACGAGCAGTACTTC. It specifies CASSHTREDYEQYF.

The rearrangement uses TRBV11-2 and TRBJ1-1, with D tentatively TRBD1 (6 bases). The CDR3 is 16 amino acids. The germline V gene encodes CDR1 SGHAT and CDR2 FQNNGV. Deletions cut 1 base from V and 5 bases from J, with 17 bases between. CDR3 loop: CASSLVNLAGDTEAFF. The CDR3 DNA follows: TGTGCCAGCAGCTTAGTTAACTTGGCAGGGGATACTGAAGCTTTCTTT.

The gene calls are TRBV5-1 and TRBJ2-3; D remains ambiguous. CDR1 is SGHRS, CDR2 YFSETQ, per germline. Trimming removed 5 bases at V and 6 bases at J, with 13 bases between. The CDR3 totals 13 residues. The CDR3 loop reads CASRGDGLDTQYF. The CDR3 DNA sequence: TGCGCCAGCAGGGGCGACGGCCTGGATACGCAGTATTTT.